This passage covers 24 T cell receptor beta chains from one sample sequenced in a study of beta chain features in type 1 diabetes. All of the isolated RNA was reverse transcribed, so expressed TCRB transcripts were sequenced. Measured with immunoSEQ multiplex PCR; TCRdb has only the in-frame clones, and not every one. This sample yields 850,000 to 900,000 clones, of which 15% to 20% are seen a single time; 0.02% to 0.025% belongs to the top ten. The sample consisted of naive CD4+ T cells from blood. These receptors were obtained from a woman younger than 35 in good health.

This clone was detected a few times. This chain uses TRBV4-2 with TRBJ1-5; D gene ambiguous. V lost 0 bases, J lost 3 bases, and 6 bases lay in between. The CDR3 totals 14 residues. Germline assignment: CDR1 LGHNA and CDR2 YNFKEQ. The DNA of the CDR3 is TGTGCCAGCAGCCAAGATTACTCCAATCAGCCCCAGCATTTT. It is translated as CASSQDYSNQPQHF.

This clone was seen only a few times. V is TRBV28 and J is TRBJ2-7; D tentatively fits TRBD1 or TRBD2 (5 bases each). The V and J ends lost 5 bases and 3 bases respectively, with 17 bases between them. Germline V CDR1 and CDR2: MDHEN, SYDVKM. This CDR3 is built from 15 residues. CDR3 loop: CASSAPSGASYEQYF. CDR3 in DNA: TGTGCCAGCAGTGCGCCGTCCGGGGCCAGCTACGAGCAGTACTTC.

This clone appeared many times. The chain couples TRBV21-1 to TRBJ2-1; the table gives TRBD2 as D, unverified against the DNA. TRBV21-1 is recorded as a pseudogene. This CDR3 has 13 amino acids. CDR3 sequence reads: CASPEGWAGEQFF. In DNA form, the CDR3 reads TGTGCCAGCCCCGAAGGCTGGGCGGGTGAGCAGTTCTTC.

This clone came up many times. The genes are TRBV21-1 and TRBJ2-4. TRBV21-1 is listed as a pseudogene. The CDR3 is 15 residues long. CDR3 coding DNA: TGTGCCAGCAGCAAGGACCGGCGGGCCAAAAACATTCAGTACTTC. This sequence encodes CASSKDRRAKNIQYF.

This chain uses TRBV6-6 with TRBJ1-1; 9 nucleotides agree with TRBD1. CDR1 and CDR2 (germline): MNHNY, SVGAGI (reference sequence). V was pared by 6 bases and J by 12 bases, with 8 bases of the junction left unmatched. CDR3 length: 12 amino acids. The CDR3 nucleotides are TGTGCCAGCAGGCCGACAGGGGGGCTAACTTTCTTT. Translating it yields CASRPTGGLTFF.

In its sample, this clone was seen a few times. The CDR3: CASSLGAGELFF. The CDR3 bases are TGTGCCAGCAGTTTAGGAGCCGGGGAGCTGTTTTTT. The genes are TRBV6-6 and TRBJ2-2; D gene unclear. The germline V gene encodes CDR1 MNHNY and CDR2 SVGAGI (reference sequence). V dropped 4 bases and J dropped 6 bases, with 6 bases sitting between them. This CDR3 region has 12 residues.

The chain couples TRBV7-9 to TRBJ2-3; TRBD2 is a possible D gene (6 bases). Trimming removed 2 bases from V and 1 base from J, with 10 bases in between. CDR3 size: 15 residues. CDR1 is SEHNR and CDR2 is FQNEAQ in the germline V gene (reference sequence). CDR3 in amino acids: CASSLTGGGTDTQYF. For the CDR3, the DNA is TGTGCCAGCAGCTTAACCGGAGGGGGCACAGATACGCAGTATTTT. Full variable domain (outside the CDR3, taken from reference TRBV7-9 and TRBJ2-3): DTGVSQNPRHKITKRGQNVTFRCDPISEHNRLYWYRQTLGQGPEFLTYFQNEAQLEKSRLLSDRFSAERPKGSFSTLEIQRTEQGDSAMYLCASSLTGGGTDTQYFGPGTRLTVL.

The genes are TRBV28 and TRBJ1-2, with D perhaps TRBD1 (5 bases). Germline V CDR1 and CDR2: MDHEN, SYDVKM. This CDR3 region has 17 residues. V dropped 4 bases and J dropped 7 bases, with 25 bases sitting between them. CDR3 protein: CASSSYWGGARWFGYTF. DNA of the CDR3: TGTGCCAGCAGTTCCTACTGGGGAGGGGCCCGTTGGTTTGGCTACACCTTC.

The table lists this clone with a few counts. The chain's CDR3 is CASRVQRTDTQYF. The CDR3 DNA sequence: TGTGCCAGCCGGGTACAGCGCACAGATACGCAGTATTTT. V is TRBV2 and J is TRBJ2-3; D is unresolved. CDR1 and CDR2 from the germline V gene are SNHLY and FYNNEI. This CDR3 has 13 residues. V was clipped by 8 bases and J by 1 base, with 10 bases between them.

The chain carries TRBV28 and TRBJ2-7; a weak D match, TRBD1 (6 bases). The CDR3 loop spans 15 amino acids. Trimming took off 8 bases at V and 3 bases at J, with 20 bases between the two ends. In germline, CDR1 is MDHEN, CDR2 SYDVKM. DNA for the CDR3: TGTGCCAGCCAATACCGGGACACGAGGGTCTACGAGCAGTACTTC. It specifies CASQYRDTRVYEQYF.

In regard to this clone: The same CDR3 arises from other DNA sequences in this sample as well. The rearrangement joins TRBV15 to TRBJ2-1, with D perhaps TRBD1 (6 bases). This CDR3 has 14 amino acids. V was cut by 3 bases and J by 2 bases, with 8 bases left in between. The germline gives CDR1 LNHNV, CDR2 YYDKDF (reference sequence). Here the CDR3 DNA reads TGTGCCACCAGCAGGGACAGAGCCTACAATGAGCAGTTCTTC. Translation gives CATSRDRAYNEQFF.

There are a few counts of this clone. This sequence joins TRBV2 and TRBJ2-7; 7 bases agree with TRBD1. This CDR3 is built from 14 residues. J lost 0 bases, V lost 6 bases, and 5 bases had no gene match. CDR1 is SNHLY, CDR2 FYNNEI, per germline. CDR3 amino acids: CASSKDRSSYEQYF. CDR3 in DNA: TGTGCCAGCAGCAAGGACAGGAGCTCCTACGAGCAGTACTTC.

V and J are TRBV2 and TRBJ2-7; D is undetermined. The germline V gene has CDR1 SNHLY and CDR2 FYNNEI. Trimming removed 2 bases from V and 0 bases from J, with 17 bases in between. The CDR3 runs 17 residues. This chain's CDR3 is CASSERVFRVSSYEQYF. CDR3 DNA: TGTGCCAGCAGTGAAAGGGTGTTTCGGGTCAGCTCCTACGAGCAGTACTTC.

The gene calls are TRBV18 and TRBJ2-1; 7 nucleotides line up with TRBD1. This CDR3 is 13 amino acids long. V was clipped by 0 bases and J by 8 bases; unmatched bases: 1. From germline, CDR1 is KGHSH and CDR2 LQKENI. The DNA for the CDR3 is TGTGCCAGCTCACCACCGCAGGGGGATGAGCAGTTCTTC. The encoded protein is CASSPPQGDEQFF.

This clone showed up just a few times. The chain carries TRBV18 and TRBJ2-3; D possibly corresponds to TRBD2 (6 bases). Germline loops: CDR1 KGHSH, CDR2 LQKENI. V lost 4 bases, J lost 4 bases, and 18 bases lay in between. This CDR3 has 16 amino acids. The CDR3 protein is CASSQSGGKGPDTQYF. CDR3 in DNA: TGTGCCAGCTCACAGTCTGGAGGGAAAGGCCCAGATACGCAGTATTTT.

CDR3 DNA sequence: TGTGCCAGCAGCTTAGCGCCGGGAGTCTACAATGAGCAGTTCTTC. It yields the protein CASSLAPGVYNEQFF. The V gene is TRBV7-6, the J gene TRBJ2-1; possible D gene TRBD2, 6 bases. The CDR3 is made up of 15 amino acids. Germline CDR1 SGHVS, CDR2 FNYEAQ. Trimming removed 0 bases at V and 3 bases at J, with 9 bases between. The full variable domain, its missing parts supplied by reference TRBV7-6 and TRBJ2-1, is GAGVSQSPRYKVTKRGQDVALRCDPISGHVSLYWYRQALGQGPEFLTYFNYEAQQDKSGLPNDRFSAERPEGSISTLTIQRTEQRDSAMYRCASSLAPGVYNEQFFGPGTRLTVL.

This sequence joins TRBV19 and TRBJ2-7; tentatively, D is TRBD1 (5 bases). This CDR3 region has 13 residues. Trimming shortened V by 5 bases and J by 2 bases, and 10 bases separated the two germline ends. Germline-derived CDR1 and CDR2 are LNHDA and SQIVND (reference sequence). CDR3 in DNA: TGTGCCAGTAGTTACGACAGTACCTACGAGCAGTACTTC. It codes for CASSYDSTYEQYF.

The CDR3 reads CASGTDPMNTEAFF. The CDR3 DNA reads TGTGCCAGCGGGACAGATCCGATGAACACTGAAGCTTTCTTT. The chain carries TRBV6-6 and TRBJ1-1; TRBD1 matches at 7 bases. The CDR3 has 14 residues. The germline V gene has CDR1 MNHNY and CDR2 SVGAGI (reference sequence). With 8 bases clipped from V and 0 bases from J, the junction kept 6 bases outside the gene matches.

This clone has just a few counts. The chain links TRBV29-1 to TRBJ2-5; weak D call: TRBD1 (7 bases). The J call is uncertain, as TRBJ2-7 better fits the DNA end. From germline, CDR1 is SQVTM and CDR2 ANQGSEA. This CDR3 has 13 amino acids. DNA of the CDR3: TGCAGCGTTAGGGTCGGAGGGGGCAGCGAGCAGTACTTC. It translates to CSVRVGGGSEQYF.

The sample holds a few counts of this clone. The same CDR3 also results from other DNA sequences found in this sample. This chain joins TRBV7-9 and TRBJ1-2, with D perhaps matching TRBD1 (5 bases). Trimming cost V 3 bases and J 0 bases, with 11 bases left between them. CDR3 length: 15 residues. CDR1 is SEHNR, CDR2 FQNEAQ, per germline (reference sequence). CDR3 coding DNA: TGTGCCAGCAGCTTCGGGCAGGGAGCTAACTATGGCTACACCTTC. Translation: CASSFGQGANYGYTF.

This clone has just a few counts. The chain combines TRBV6-5 with TRBJ1-1, with 7 bases aligning to TRBD1. Germline V gene sequence: CDR1 MNHEY, CDR2 SVGAGI. Trimming at V came to 6 bases and at J to 5 bases, leaving 6 bases not matched to a gene. The CDR3 spans 13 residues. CDR3 sequence reads: CASSLNRGTEAFF. The CDR3 DNA is TGTGCCAGCAGCCTCAACAGGGGAACTGAAGCTTTCTTT.

This clone has more than one count but fewer than ten. The chain employs TRBV9 and TRBJ2-4; 7 bases align to TRBD2. Unmatched junction bases numbered 17, after V lost 4 bases and J lost 1 base. The germline V gene has CDR1 SGDLS and CDR2 YYNGEE. The length of the CDR3 is 19 residues. The CDR3 DNA reads as TGTGCCAGCAGCCCCTGGGGGGGTACCGATAGTTGGGCCAAAAACATTCAGTACTTC. It codes for CASSPWGGTDSWAKNIQYF.

This clone has a handful of counts. This chain uses TRBV5-4 with TRBJ2-1; TRBD2 is a possible D gene (6 bases). V was pared by 4 bases and J by 3 bases, with 14 bases between. Germline values: CDR1 SGHNT, CDR2 YYREEE (reference sequence). The CDR3 consists of 15 residues. DNA for the CDR3: TGTGCCAGCAGCCTGGCTGGAGGGATCTACAATGAGCAGTTCTTC. It specifies CASSLAGGIYNEQFF.

This clone was found a few times. J is TRBJ2-7 and V is TRBV19; a possible D gene is TRBD2 (5 bases). Germline V CDR1 and CDR2: LNHDA, SQIVND (reference sequence). The CDR3 runs to 13 residues. V was clipped by 5 bases and J by 2 bases, with 10 bases between them. The chain's CDR3 is CASSGGFTYEQYF. The CDR3 coding sequence is TGTGCCAGTAGTGGCGGGTTCACCTACGAGCAGTACTTC.